Below are 9 T cell receptor beta chains sequenced from a single sample in a study of regulatory T cells in long-lasting Graves disease. Time point denoted: newly diagnosed GD, antithyroid drugs for less than 3 months. Extracted PBMC RNA gave rise to the TCR library. Building the TCR beta libraries relied on iRepertoire HTBI primers, and CDR3 regions underwent Arm-PCR. Using its own MiXCR run on the multiplex PCR reads, TCRdb lists one record per CDR3 protein. This table holds hundreds of thousands of distinct CDR3 sequences, 18% found once. The source material was peripheral blood mononuclear cells (PBMCs), sampled at new diagnosis, from a patient treated with antithyroid drugs. These receptors came from a female donor with Graves disease.

This clonotype was seen many times. This chain joins TRBV19 and TRBJ1-1; possible D gene TRBD1, 5 bases. The CDR3 is made up of 12 amino acids. Trimming took off 1 base at V and 11 bases at J, with 11 bases between the two ends. Germline V gene data show CDR1 as LNHDA and CDR2 as SQIVND (reference sequence). Written as DNA, the CDR3 is TGTGCCAGTAGTATAGTAGAGGGGTATGCTTTCTTT. It specifies CASSIVEGYAFF.

This clonotype was detected ten times or more. This chain joins TRBV5-1 and TRBJ2-7, with TRBD1 identical over 8 bases. Looked up from germline, CDR1 is SGHRS and CDR2 is YFSETQ. This CDR3 has 15 residues. The V gene end was trimmed by 0 bases and the J gene end by 5 bases; junction bases not matched to a gene: 7. The CDR3 DNA follows: TGCGCCAGCAGCTTGGCAGCAGGGGGCTCAGACGAGCAGTACTTC. Encoded protein: CASSLAAGGSDEQYF. The variable domain in full, with the rest retrieved from reference TRBV5-1 and TRBJ2-7, is KAGVTQTPRYLIKTRGQQVTLSCSPISGHRSVSWYQQTPGQGLQFLFEYFSETQRNKGNFPGRFSGRQFSNSRSEMNVSTLELGDSALYLCASSLAAGGSDEQYFGPGTRLTVT.

The chain links TRBV6-1 to TRBJ2-7, with D perhaps matching TRBD2 (5 bases). The CDR3 is 13 amino acids. The germline V gene encodes CDR1 MNHNS and CDR2 SASEGT. V lost 7 bases to trimming and J lost 0 bases, with 10 bases between them. The DNA for the CDR3 is TGTGCCAGCACGGCGGAGGCCTCCTACGAGCAGTACTTC. Protein product: CASTAEASYEQYF.

The table lists this clonotype with many counts. The chain uses TRBV6-1 and TRBJ1-3; possibly TRBD1 for D (5 bases). Germline V gene sequence: CDR1 MNHNS, CDR2 SASEGT. The CDR3 loop spans 16 amino acids. Trimming took off 7 bases at V and 0 bases at J, with 16 bases between the two ends. The CDR3 here is CASNNGWGHSGNTIYF. The CDR3 DNA reads TGTGCCAGCAATAACGGCTGGGGCCACTCTGGAAACACCATATATTTT.

This clonotype was counted ten times or more. This chain links TRBV25-1 with TRBJ2-7; D remains unclear. The germline V and J ends were trimmed by 6 bases and 1 base, with 10 bases remaining between them. Germline assignment: CDR1 MGHDK and CDR2 SYGVNS. This CDR3 is built from 13 residues. This chain's CDR3 is CASSLAESYEQYF. Written as DNA, the CDR3 is TGTGCCAGCAGCCTGGCTGAATCCTACGAGCAGTACTTC.

This chain links TRBV20-1 with TRBJ1-5, with D hard to call. Germline V gives CDR1 DFQATT, CDR2 SNEGSKA (reference sequence). V lost 5 bases, J lost 4 bases, and 18 bases lay in between. This CDR3 region has 15 residues. CDR3 in amino acids: CSAARAGALNQPQHF. The CDR3, as DNA: TGCAGTGCTGCCCGAGCGGGTGCGTTAAATCAGCCCCAGCATTTT.

There are many counts of this clonotype. The J gene is TRBJ2-7, the V gene TRBV2, with D possibly matching TRBD1 (6 bases). Germline assignment: CDR1 SNHLY and CDR2 FYNNEI. This CDR3 has 13 amino acids. The V end was cut by 7 bases, the J end by 2 bases, with 12 bases between. In DNA form, the CDR3 reads TGTGCCAGCAAAATGACAGGTCCCTACGAGCAGTACTTC. Amino acids: CASKMTGPYEQYF.

This clonotype was seen many times. The CDR3 is CASSPGRGGTEAFF. CDR3 DNA: TGTGCCAGCAGCCCCGGGAGGGGCGGCACTGAAGCTTTCTTT. This chain uses TRBV7-8 with TRBJ1-1; possible D gene TRBD1, 5 bases. This CDR3 spans 14 amino acids. V shed 5 bases and J shed 4 bases, with 14 bases lying between them. Germline lookup yields CDR1 SGHVS and CDR2 FQNEAQ.

This clonotype was observed many times. V is TRBV18 and J is TRBJ2-1; no clear D. The CDR3 covers 15 residues. V was pared by 6 bases and J by 5 bases, with 17 bases between. Germline assignment: CDR1 KGHSH and CDR2 LQKENI. The CDR3 region is CASSYGLGPNNEQFF. The CDR3 coding sequence is TGTGCCAGCTCCTACGGCCTTGGGCCTAACAATGAGCAGTTCTTC.